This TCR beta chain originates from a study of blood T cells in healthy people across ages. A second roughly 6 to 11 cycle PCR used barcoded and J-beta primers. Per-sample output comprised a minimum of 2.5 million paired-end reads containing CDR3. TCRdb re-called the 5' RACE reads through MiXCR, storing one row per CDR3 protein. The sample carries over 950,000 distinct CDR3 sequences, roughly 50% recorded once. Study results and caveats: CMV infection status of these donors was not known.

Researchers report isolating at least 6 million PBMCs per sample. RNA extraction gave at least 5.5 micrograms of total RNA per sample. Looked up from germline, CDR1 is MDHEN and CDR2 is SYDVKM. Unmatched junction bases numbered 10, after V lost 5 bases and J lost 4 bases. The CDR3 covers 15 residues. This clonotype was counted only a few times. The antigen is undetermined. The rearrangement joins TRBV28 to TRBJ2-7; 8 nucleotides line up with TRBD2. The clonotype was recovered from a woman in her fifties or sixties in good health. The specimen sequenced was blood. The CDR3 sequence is CASSAPSGSWYEQYF. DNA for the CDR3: TGTGCCAGCAGTGCCCCCAGCGGGAGTTGGTACGAGCAGTACTTC.